This T cell receptor (beta chain) was recovered during a study of CD8+ T cells in alopecia areata. Findings and caveats of the study: Unlike in mice, where it was clearer, TCR sharing across patients was less clear, possibly HLA-related. Higher clonality and more expanded CD8+ clones appeared in lesional than normal scalp. There were also resident alphabeta T cells of normal skin sequenced in scalp samples.

To note about this clone: Its antigen is not identified. Additional DNA sequences in this sample encode the identical CDR3.

The CDR3 has 14 amino acids. CDR1 and CDR2 (germline): SGDLS, YYNGEE. Trimming removed 2 bases from V and 0 bases from J, with 8 bases in between. Sequencing relied on a cDNA template that was reverse transcribed from extracted RNA. Libraries were prepared by immunoSEQ multiplex PCR; TCRdb keeps only in-frame clonotypes and omits some of them. The sample includes roughly 150,000 clones, around 54% seen only once; the top ten take about 4.3%. The TCR comes from a human donor in good health. The material sequenced was CD4+ T cells sorted from blood. The genes are TRBV9 and TRBJ1-1, with D hard to call. CDR3 coding DNA: TGTGCCAGCAGCGTTGGACGGATGAACACTGAAGCTTTCTTT. Amino acid sequence: CASSVGRMNTEAFF.